The present T cell receptor beta chain was sequenced within a study of T cell clones after liver transplantation. At the level of the study: TCRbeta sequencing after a pre-transplant mixed lymphocyte reaction identified graft-donor-reactive clones, later tracked in post-transplant blood. At least one year of complete immunosuppression withdrawal without enzymes over twice normal defined tolerance.

On this clone itself: What it binds is unknown.

Notes on the study in general: Compared with third party-reactive sequences, donor-reactive ones declined more, independent of withdrawal success.

Only in-frame clones appear in the TCRdb table, and some are missing; sequencing was by immunoSEQ multiplex PCR. The sample contains tens of thousands of clones, about 92% of which appear only once. Material: CD4+ T cells from blood, obtained less than 27 months after liver transplant. This sequence originates from a human patient who received a liver transplant. Some T cells may be provided by the graft donor.

The CDR3 is CASSPASASTDTQYF. The CDR3 bases are TGTGCCAGCAGCCCAGCTTCGGCGAGCACAGATACGCAGTATTTT. This chain connects TRBV4-2 to TRBJ2-3; the D is unclear. CDR1 is LGHNA, CDR2 YNFKEQ, per germline. V was trimmed by 4 bases and J by 0 bases, leaving 11 bases between them. The CDR3 covers 15 residues.